This TCR beta chain was identified in a study of shared clonotypes between healthy human individuals. Whole-study findings and limits: Although depth was large, rarefaction showed that sequencing of the sorted subsets was incomplete.

Trimming took off 5 bases at V and 0 bases at J, with 12 bases between the two ends. The CDR3 extends over 15 amino acids. Germline V gene data show CDR1 as SEHNR and CDR2 as FQNEAQ (reference sequence). There are a few counts of this clone. Its specificity is not known. For sorted subsets, roughly 200 ng DNA per replicate equaled roughly 29,000 T cell genomes. Clones were sequenced by immunoSEQ multiplex PCR, and TCRdb holds only the in-frame ones, with some missing. This sample has 730,000 or so clones, with around 72% found just once. Sequencing was carried out using memory CD4+ T cells sorted from blood. Subset in this sample: CD45RA-negative fraction. J is TRBJ2-3 and V is TRBV7-9; the D gene is possibly TRBD1 (6 bases). The TCR comes from a woman aged 25 to 45 in good health. CDR3 region: CASSKGTSSTDTQYF. The CDR3 coding sequence is TGTGCCAGCAGCAAAGGGACAAGTAGCACAGATACGCAGTATTTT.